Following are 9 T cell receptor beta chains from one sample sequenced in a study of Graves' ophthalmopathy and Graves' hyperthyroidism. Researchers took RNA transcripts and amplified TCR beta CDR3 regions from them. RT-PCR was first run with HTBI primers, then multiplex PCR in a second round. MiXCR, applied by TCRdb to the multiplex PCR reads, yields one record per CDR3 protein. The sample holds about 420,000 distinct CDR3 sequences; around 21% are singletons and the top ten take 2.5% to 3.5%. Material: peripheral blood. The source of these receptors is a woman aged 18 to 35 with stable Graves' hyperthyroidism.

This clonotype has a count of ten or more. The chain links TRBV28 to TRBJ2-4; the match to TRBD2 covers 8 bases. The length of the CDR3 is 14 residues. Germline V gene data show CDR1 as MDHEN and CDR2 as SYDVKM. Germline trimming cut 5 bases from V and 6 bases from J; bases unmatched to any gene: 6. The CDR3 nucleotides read TGTGCCAGCAGTAGGGGCGCGGGGGGAAACATTCAGTACTTC. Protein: CASSRGAGGNIQYF.

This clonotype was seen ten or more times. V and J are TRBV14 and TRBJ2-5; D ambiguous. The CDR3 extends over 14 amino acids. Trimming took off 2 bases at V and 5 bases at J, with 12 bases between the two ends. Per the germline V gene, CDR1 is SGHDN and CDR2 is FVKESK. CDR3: CASSQLLKGETQYF. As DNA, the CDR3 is TGTGCCAGCAGCCAATTGCTCAAAGGGGAGACCCAGTACTTC.

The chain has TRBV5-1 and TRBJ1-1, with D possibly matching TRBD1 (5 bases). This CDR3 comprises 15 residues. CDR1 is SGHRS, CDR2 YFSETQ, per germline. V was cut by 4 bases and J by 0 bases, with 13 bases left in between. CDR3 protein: CASSPSPTVNTEAFF. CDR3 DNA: TGCGCCAGCAGCCCATCCCCGACAGTGAACACTGAAGCTTTCTTT.

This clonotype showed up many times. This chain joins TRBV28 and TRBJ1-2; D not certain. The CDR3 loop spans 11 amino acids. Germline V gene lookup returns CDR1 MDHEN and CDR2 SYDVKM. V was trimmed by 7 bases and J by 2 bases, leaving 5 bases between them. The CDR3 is CASTQNYGYTF. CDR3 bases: TGTGCCAGCACCCAGAACTATGGCTACACCTTC.

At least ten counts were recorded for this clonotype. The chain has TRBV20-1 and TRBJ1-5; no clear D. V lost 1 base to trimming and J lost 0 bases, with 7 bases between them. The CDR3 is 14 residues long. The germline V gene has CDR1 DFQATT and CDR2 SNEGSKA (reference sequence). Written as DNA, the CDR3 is TGCAGTGCTAGAGTTCCAGATAGCAATCAGCCCCAGCATTTT. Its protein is CSARVPDSNQPQHF.

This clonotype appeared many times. For the CDR3, the DNA is TGTGCCAGCAGTGAATACGGCGGGAGGAAAGAGACCCAGTACTTC. As protein: CASSEYGGRKETQYF. V gene TRBV25-1 combines with J gene TRBJ2-5; 8 nucleotides match TRBD2. The CDR3 runs to 15 residues. Germline V CDR1 and CDR2: MGHDK, SYGVNS. The junction had 3 bases not matched to a gene; V was cut back by 0 bases and J by 3 bases.

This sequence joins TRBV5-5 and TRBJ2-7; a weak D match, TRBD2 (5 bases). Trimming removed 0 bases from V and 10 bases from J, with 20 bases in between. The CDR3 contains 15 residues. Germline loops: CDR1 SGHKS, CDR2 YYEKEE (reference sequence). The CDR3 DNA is TGTGCCAGCAGCTTGGATCTAGTGGGAGACCGCGATCAGTACTTC. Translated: CASSLDLVGDRDQYF.

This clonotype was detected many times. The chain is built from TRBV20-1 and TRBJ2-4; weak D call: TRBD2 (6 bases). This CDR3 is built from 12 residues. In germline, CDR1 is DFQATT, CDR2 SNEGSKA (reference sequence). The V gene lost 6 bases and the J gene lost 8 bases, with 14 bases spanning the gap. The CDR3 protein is CSASIPGDIQYF. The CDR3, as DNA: TGCAGTGCCTCTATACCGGGGGACATTCAGTACTTC.

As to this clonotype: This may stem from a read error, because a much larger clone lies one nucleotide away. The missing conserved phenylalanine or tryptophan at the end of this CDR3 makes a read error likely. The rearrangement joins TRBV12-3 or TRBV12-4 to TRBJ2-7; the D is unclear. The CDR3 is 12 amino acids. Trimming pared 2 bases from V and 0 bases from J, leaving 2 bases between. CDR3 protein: CASSLHSYEQYL. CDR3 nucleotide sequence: TGTGCCAGCAGTTTACACTCCTACGAGCAGTACCTC.